This is a list of T cell receptor beta chains from one sample in a study of cytomegalovirus exposure and HLA in healthy donors. Assay: immunoSEQ multiplex PCR; the TCRdb copy retains only in-frame clones and omits some. The data hold 150,000 to 200,000 clones, with 95% to 97% observed a single time. The material sequenced was PBMCs. The source is a woman in her late teens or twenties in good health and CMV-seronegative. CDR3s include the opening cysteine and the closing phenylalanine or tryptophan. A D gene is named only where the DNA matches it firmly. Expanded clones are given a class, and other clones once, few, many or no size at all.

abundance	j_gene	d_gene	v_gene	CDR3aa	CDR3nt
once	TRBJ2-4	TRBD2	TRBV7-9	CASSPTSGVAKNIQYF	TGTGCCAGCAGCCCTACTAGCGGGGTTGCCAAAAACATTCAGTACTTC
-	TRBJ1-5	TRBD1	TRBV4-2	CASSLGTAITLNQPQHF	TGTGCCAGCAGCCTAGGGACAGCGATTACATTAAATCAGCCCCAGCATTTT
once	TRBJ1-3	-	TRBV6-1	CAGRRSVSSGNTIYF	TGTGCCGGGAGACGAAGTGTGAGCTCTGGAAACACCATATATTTT
-	TRBJ2-1	TRBD1	TRBV11-3	CASSPTGGNEQFF	TGTGCCAGCAGCCCCACAGGGGGAAATGAGCAGTTCTTC
few	TRBJ2-3	-	TRBV20-1	CSATLRDTQYF	TGCAGTGCCACCCTGCGGGATACGCAGTATTTT
-	TRBJ2-2	TRBD1	TRBV5-5	CASSLKGQGATGELFF	TGTGCCAGCAGCCTGAAGGGACAGGGGGCTACCGGGGAGCTGTTTTTT
-	TRBJ2-3	-	TRBV10-3	CAISGGGPSTDTQYF	TGTGCCATCAGTGGCGGGGGCCCCAGCACAGATACGCAGTATTTT
-	TRBJ2-2	TRBD1	TRBV9	CASSVVQGPTGELFF	TGTGCCAGCAGCGTAGTACAGGGGCCAACCGGGGAGCTGTTTTTT
-	TRBJ1-5	-	TRBV6-1	CASSESGRGQPQHF	TGTGCCAGCAGTGAATCGGGGAGGGGACAGCCCCAGCATTTT
-	TRBJ1-6	-	TRBV14	CASSRDFYNSPLHF	TGTGCCAGCAGCCGTGACTTCTATAATTCACCCCTCCACTTT
-	TRBJ2-6	TRBD1	TRBV7-2	CASSPDRGRANVLTF	TGTGCCAGCAGCCCAGACAGGGGAAGGGCCAACGTCCTGACTTTC
-	TRBJ2-1	-	TRBV25-1	CASSADRPGNEQFF	TGTGCCAGCAGTGCGGACCGGCCAGGGAATGAGCAGTTCTTC
-	TRBJ2-7	TRBD1	TRBV9	CASSPGLDRNSYEQYF	TGTGCCAGCAGCCCAGGTTTGGACAGGAACTCCTACGAGCAGTACTTC
-	TRBJ2-7	TRBD1	TRBV5-5	CASSSGQGGYEQYF	TGTGCCAGCAGCTCCGGACAGGGGGGCTACGAGCAGTACTTC
-	TRBJ2-1	-	TRBV7-6	CASSLGSRTAYNEQFF	TGTGCCAGCAGCTTAGGTTCACGGACAGCCTACAATGAGCAGTTCTTC
-	TRBJ1-2	TRBD1	TRBV19	CASSLTGTGTFFYTF	TGTGCCAGTAGTCTCACCGGGACAGGAACGTTTTTCTACACCTTC
-	TRBJ2-1	TRBD2	TRBV6-1	CASSERSGGLGNEQFF	TGTGCCAGCAGTGAAAGAAGCGGGGGGTTGGGCAATGAGCAGTTCTTC
-	TRBJ2-5	TRBD2	TRBV29-1	CSVEGLGGETQYF	TGCAGCGTTGAAGGTTTGGGGGGGGAGACCCAGTACTTC
-	TRBJ2-5	TRBD2	TRBV5-1	CASSSVAGIQETQYF	TGCGCCAGCAGCTCAGTAGCGGGGATACAAGAGACCCAGTACTTC
-	TRBJ1-2	-	TRBV15	CATSSEAGVGGYTF	TGTGCCACCAGCAGCGAAGCAGGGGTTGGTGGCTACACCTTC
-	TRBJ1-5	TRBD1	TRBV2	CASSQDRGGQPQHF	TGTGCCAGCAGTCAGGACAGGGGAGGTCAGCCCCAGCATTTT
-	TRBJ1-2	TRBD1	TRBV7-8	CASSLAGPGQVYGYTF	TGTGCCAGCAGCTTAGCCGGTCCGGGACAGGTCTATGGCTACACCTTC
-	TRBJ1-3	TRBD1	TRBV11-2	CASSKTGVSSGNTIYF	TGTGCCAGCAGCAAGACAGGGGTGAGCTCTGGAAACACCATATATTTT
once	TRBJ2-3	-	TRBV21-1	CASSKTGTDTQYF	TGTGCCAGCAGCAAAACAGGGACAGATACGCAGTATTTT
-	TRBJ2-3	-	TRBV11-2	CASSLGRTSTDTQYF	TGTGCCAGCAGCTTAGGACGGACTAGCACAGATACGCAGTATTTT
once	TRBJ1-4	-	TRBV19	CASSIGVGANEKLFF	TGTGCCAGTAGTATAGGGGTCGGGGCTAATGAAAAACTGTTTTTT
-	TRBJ1-1	-	TRBV5-6	CASSLPRGSEAFF	TGTGCCAGCAGCCTCCCCCGGGGATCTGAAGCTTTCTTT
-	TRBJ1-1	-	TRBV6-6	CASSSTGNTEAFF	TGTGCCAGCAGTTCCACAGGGAACACTGAAGCTTTCTTT
few	TRBJ2-7	-	TRBV5-4	CASSFGVNEQYF	TGTGCCAGCAGCTTCGGGGTGAACGAGCAGTACTTC
-	TRBJ2-5	-	TRBV11-2	CASSLEGAYQETQYF	TGTGCCAGCAGCTTAGAGGGGGCTTACCAAGAGACCCAGTACTTC
once	TRBJ1-3	TRBD1	TRBV12-5	CASGFLLPGQGAVGGNTIYF	TGTGCTAGTGGTTTCCTCTTACCGGGACAGGGGGCGGTAGGTGGAAACACCATATATTTT